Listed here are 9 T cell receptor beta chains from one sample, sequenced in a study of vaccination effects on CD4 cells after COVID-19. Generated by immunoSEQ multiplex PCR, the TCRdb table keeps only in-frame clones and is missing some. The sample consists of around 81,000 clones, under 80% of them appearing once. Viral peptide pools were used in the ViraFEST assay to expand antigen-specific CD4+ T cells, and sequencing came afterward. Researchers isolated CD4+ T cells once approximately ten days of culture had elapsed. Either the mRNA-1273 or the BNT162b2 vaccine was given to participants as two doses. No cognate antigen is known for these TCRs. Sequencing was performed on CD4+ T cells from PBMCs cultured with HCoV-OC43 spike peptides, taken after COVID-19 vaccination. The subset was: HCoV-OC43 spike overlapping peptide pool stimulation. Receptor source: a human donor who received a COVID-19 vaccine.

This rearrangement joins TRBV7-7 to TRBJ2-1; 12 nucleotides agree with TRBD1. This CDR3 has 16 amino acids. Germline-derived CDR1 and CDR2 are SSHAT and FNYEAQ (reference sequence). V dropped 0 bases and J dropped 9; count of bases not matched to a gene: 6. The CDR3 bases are TGTGCCAGCAGCTTAGCGCTGGGACAGGGGGCGGGTGAGCAGTTCTTC. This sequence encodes CASSLALGQGAGEQFF. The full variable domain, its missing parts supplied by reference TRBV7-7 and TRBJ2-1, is GAGVSQSPRYKVTKRGQDVTLRCDPISSHATLYWYQQALGQGPEFLTYFNYEAQPDKSGLPSDRFSAERPEGSISTLTIQRTEQRDSAMYRCASSLALGQGAGEQFFGPGTRLTVL.

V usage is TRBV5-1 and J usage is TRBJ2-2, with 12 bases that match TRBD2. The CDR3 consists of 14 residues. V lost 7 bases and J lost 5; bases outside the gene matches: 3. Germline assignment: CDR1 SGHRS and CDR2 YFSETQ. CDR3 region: CASDLAGGTGELFF. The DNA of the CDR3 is TGCGCCAGCGATCTAGCGGGGGGGACCGGGGAGCTGTTTTTT.

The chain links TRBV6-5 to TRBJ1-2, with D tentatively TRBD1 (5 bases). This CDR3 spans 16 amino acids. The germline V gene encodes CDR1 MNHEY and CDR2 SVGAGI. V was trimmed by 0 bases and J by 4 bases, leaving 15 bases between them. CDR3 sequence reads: CASSYSRPGTVYGYTF. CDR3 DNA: TGTGCCAGCAGTTACTCTCGTCCAGGGACGGTCTATGGCTACACCTTC.

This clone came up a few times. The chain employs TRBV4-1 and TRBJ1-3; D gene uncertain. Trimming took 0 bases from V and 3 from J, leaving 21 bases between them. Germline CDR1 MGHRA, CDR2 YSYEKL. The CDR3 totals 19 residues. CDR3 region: CASSQDKNRGEGSGNTIYF. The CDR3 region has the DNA TGCGCCAGCAGCCAAGATAAGAACCGCGGAGAGGGTAGTGGAAACACCATATATTTT.

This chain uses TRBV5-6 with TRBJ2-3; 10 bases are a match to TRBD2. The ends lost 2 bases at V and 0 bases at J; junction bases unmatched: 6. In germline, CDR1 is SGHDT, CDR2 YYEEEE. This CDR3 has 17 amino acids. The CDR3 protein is CASSFASGGFSTDTQYF. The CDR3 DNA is TGTGCCAGCAGCTTTGCTAGCGGGGGATTTAGCACAGATACGCAGTATTTT.

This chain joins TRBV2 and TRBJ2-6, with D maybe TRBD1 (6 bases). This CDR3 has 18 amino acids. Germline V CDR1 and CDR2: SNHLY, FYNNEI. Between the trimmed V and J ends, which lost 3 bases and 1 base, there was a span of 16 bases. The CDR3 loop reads CASSENRAAQSGANVLTF. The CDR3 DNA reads TGTGCCAGCAGTGAGAACAGGGCCGCGCAATCTGGGGCCAACGTCCTGACTTTC.

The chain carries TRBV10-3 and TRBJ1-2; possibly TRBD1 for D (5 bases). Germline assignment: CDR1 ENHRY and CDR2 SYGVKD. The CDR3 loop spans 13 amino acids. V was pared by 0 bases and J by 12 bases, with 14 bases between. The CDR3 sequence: CAISESGPDDHTF. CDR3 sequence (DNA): TGTGCCATCAGTGAGTCGGGGCCGGATGATCACACCTTC.

The CDR3 sequence is CASSLLVLAEKLFF. CDR3 nucleotides: TGTGCCAGCAGCTTGTTGGTGTTGGCTGAAAAACTGTTTTTT. The chain recombines TRBV5-5 with TRBJ1-4; D unclear. The germline CDR1 and CDR2 sequences are SGHKS and YYEKEE (reference sequence). Trimming took 1 base from V and 7 from J, leaving 11 bases between them. CDR3 length: 14 residues.

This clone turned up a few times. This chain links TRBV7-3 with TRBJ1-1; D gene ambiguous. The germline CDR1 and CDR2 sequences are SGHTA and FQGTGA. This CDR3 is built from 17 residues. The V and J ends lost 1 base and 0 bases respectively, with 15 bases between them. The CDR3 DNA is TGTGCCAGCAGCTTAATAGGGCTGTCGCCTATGAACACTGAAGCTTTCTTT. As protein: CASSLIGLSPMNTEAFF.